One sample yielded the 7 T cell receptor beta chains listed below, sequenced in a study of CXCR3-negative and CXCR3-positive naive CD8 T cells. Through 5' RACE with UMI labels, the TRB cDNA libraries were prepared. With the 5' RACE reads reprocessed, TCRdb shows one record per CDR3 protein and no DNA. Its listing shows 65,000 to 85,000 distinct CDR3 sequences. The sample taken for sequencing was naive CXCR3- CD8+ T cells from blood. Documented subset: CD45RO-CCR7+CD27+CD95- naive CD8+ T cells lacking CXCR3 (TNR3-). The receptor set was obtained from a human donor in good health. Some clones in this sample may be carry-over from other donors' samples.

The chain links TRBV5-1 to TRBJ2-7; TCRdb reports TRBD2, a call that lacks DNA to check it against. This CDR3 contains 15 residues. Germline V gene lookup returns CDR1 SGHRS and CDR2 YFSETQ. This CDR3 reads CASSISPSGIYEQYF.

V and J are TRBV5-5 and TRBJ1-1; TCRdb reports TRBD1, a call that lacks DNA to check it against. The germline V gene has CDR1 SGHKS and CDR2 YYEKEE (reference sequence). CDR3 length: 14 amino acids. CDR3 in amino acids: CASSLWGAPTEAFF.

The chain recombines TRBV6-5 with TRBJ2-7; without DNA, the TCRdb call of TRBD1 cannot be checked. The germline V gene encodes CDR1 MNHEY and CDR2 SVGAGI. The CDR3 is made up of 16 amino acids. CDR3 sequence reads: CASRHRRDRGPGEQYF.

This chain uses TRBV7-3 with TRBJ1-1; TCRdb indicates TRBD1, and absent DNA this call remains unverified. Germline CDR1 is SGHTA and CDR2 is FQGTGA. This CDR3 region has 13 residues. This chain's CDR3 is CASSLRGYTEAFF.

The CDR3 loop reads CASSLATGGYTF. This chain uses TRBV7-9 with TRBJ1-2. This CDR3 is built from 12 residues. Germline CDR1 SEHNR, CDR2 FQNEAQ (reference sequence).

The V and J genes are TRBV7-9 and TRBJ2-7; TCRdb's D gene call, TRBD1, goes unchecked for lack of DNA. This CDR3 region has 14 residues. CDR1 and CDR2 from the germline V gene are SEHNR and FQNEAQ (reference sequence). CDR3 sequence reads: CASSPRDRNYEQYF. Supplemented by reference TRBV7-9 and TRBJ2-7, the full variable domain reads DTGVSQNPRHKITKRGQNVTFRCDPISEHNRLYWYRQTLGQGPEFLTYFQNEAQLEKSRLLSDRFSAERPKGSFSTLEIQRTEQGDSAMYLCASSPRDRNYEQYFGPGTRLTVT.

CDR3 amino acids: CASSPRPGDGHYNEQFF. The genes are TRBV18 and TRBJ2-1; the D call of TRBD1 rests on TCRdb alone, since no DNA is present to check it. The CDR3 totals 17 residues. Germline values: CDR1 KGHSH, CDR2 LQKENI.